Presented here are 5 T cell receptor beta chains from one specimen sequenced in a study of radiation and T cells in renal cell carcinoma (dated by TCRdb to 2018 to 2020). Receptor libraries were prepared by the immunoSEQ multiplex PCR assay. What TCRdb holds here is the immuneACCESS table cut down to in-frame rearrangements. Part of the clones is not present; checked against another copy, under half of the missing clones reflect an unresolved V gene, and the others are unexplained. The sample has 20,000 to 25,000 clones on record, approximately 54% of them singletons. Of the sample, about 20% is held by the ten largest clones. The label giving this sample's time point can be read as: tumor resected at nephrectomy. Reading the label with the study, this specimen's treatment or condition is: treatment-naive control, cytoreductive nephrectomy. Sample: tumor tissue, taken from a patient whose treatment was nephrectomy without radiotherapy. Receptor source: a human donor with renal cell carcinoma.

V gene TRBV9 combines with J gene TRBJ1-6, with TRBD1 matching 7 bases. The length of the CDR3 is 16 residues. Trimming removed 4 bases from V and 7 bases from J; junction bases left unmatched: 11. From germline, CDR1 is SGDLS and CDR2 YYNGEE. CDR3 coding DNA: TGTGCCAGCAGCCCTAGGGGGGGACAGTCCAATTCACCCCTCCACTTT. Its protein product is CASSPRGGQSNSPLHF.

This clone was recorded a few times. V and J are TRBV29-1 and TRBJ2-7; 7 bases align to TRBD1. CDR1 and CDR2 from the germline V gene are SQVTM and ANQGSEA. The V and J ends lost 7 bases and 2 bases, in that order; junction bases with no gene match: 5. This CDR3 is 12 amino acids long. CDR3 in amino acids: CSARDSTYEQYF. CDR3 in DNA: TGCAGCGCGAGGGACAGTACCTACGAGCAGTACTTC.

The J gene is TRBJ1-5, the V gene TRBV2, with 10 bases identical to TRBD1. Germline V lookup: CDR1 SNHLY, CDR2 FYNNEI. The trim removed 3 bases at V and 0 bases at J, leaving 8 bases unmatched. This CDR3 is 18 amino acids long. The chain's CDR3 is CASSDPGTGAHSNQPQHF. In DNA form, the CDR3 reads TGTGCCAGCAGTGATCCCGGGACAGGGGCCCATAGCAATCAGCCCCAGCATTTT.

This chain uses TRBV5-1 with TRBJ1-2; 12 nucleotides match TRBD1. V shed 1 base and J 4 bases; nucleotides not matched to a gene: 8. There are 17 residues in the CDR3. The germline gives CDR1 SGHRS, CDR2 YFSETQ. The CDR3 DNA follows: TGCGCCAGCAGCTTGCCGGGACAGGGGGCTCCCATCTATGGCTACACCTTC. Translation: CASSLPGQGAPIYGYTF.

The chain links TRBV30 to TRBJ1-6, with a possible D match to TRBD1 (6 bases). The V and J ends lost 1 base and 7 bases respectively, with 14 bases between them. CDR1 and CDR2 (germline): GTSNPN, SVGIG (reference sequence). The CDR3 is 15 amino acids. The CDR3 protein is CAWSEGGQINSPLHF. In DNA, the CDR3 is TGTGCCTGGAGTGAGGGAGGACAGATAAATTCACCCCTCCACTTT.